The TCR beta chain described here comes from a study of cytomegalovirus exposure and HLA in healthy donors. This clone was picked up a small number of times. Germline loops: CDR1 SGHVS, CDR2 FQNEAQ. CDR3 length equals 15 residues. V was cut by 5 bases and J by 2 bases, with 16 bases left in between. In the PCR, 60 Vbeta and 13 Jbeta primers were used. Sequencing was performed with immunoSEQ multiplex PCR; in TCRdb, only in-frame clones are kept and a portion is missing. The profile shows 130,000 or so clones, around 80% of them singletons. The rearrangement links TRBV7-8 to TRBJ2-7; D uncertain. This clonotype originated in a man aged 18-30 years in good health and CMV-seropositive. Specimen: PBMCs. The CDR3 reads CASSARATLTYEQYF. CDR3 DNA sequence: TGTGCCAGCAGCGCCCGAGCAACCCTAACCTACGAGCAGTACTTC.